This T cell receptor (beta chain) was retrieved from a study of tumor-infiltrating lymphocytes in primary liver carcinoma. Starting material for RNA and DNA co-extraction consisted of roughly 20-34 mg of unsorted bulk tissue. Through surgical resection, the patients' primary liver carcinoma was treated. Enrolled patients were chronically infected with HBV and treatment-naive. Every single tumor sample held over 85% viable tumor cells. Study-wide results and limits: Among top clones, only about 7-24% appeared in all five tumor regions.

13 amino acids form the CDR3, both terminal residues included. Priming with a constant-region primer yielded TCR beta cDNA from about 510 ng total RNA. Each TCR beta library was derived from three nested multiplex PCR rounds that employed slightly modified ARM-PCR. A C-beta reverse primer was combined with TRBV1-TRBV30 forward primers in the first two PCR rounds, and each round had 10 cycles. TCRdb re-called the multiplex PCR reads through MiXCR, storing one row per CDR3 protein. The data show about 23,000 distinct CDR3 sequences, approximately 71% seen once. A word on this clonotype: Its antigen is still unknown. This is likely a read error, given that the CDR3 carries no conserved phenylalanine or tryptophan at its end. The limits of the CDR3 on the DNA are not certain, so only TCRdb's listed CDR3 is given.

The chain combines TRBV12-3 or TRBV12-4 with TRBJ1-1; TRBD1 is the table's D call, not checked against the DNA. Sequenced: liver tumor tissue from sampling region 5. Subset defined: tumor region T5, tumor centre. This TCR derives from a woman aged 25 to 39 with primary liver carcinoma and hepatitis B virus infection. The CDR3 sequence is CASSPGGGFEALY.